This T cell receptor (beta chain) is drawn from a study of T cells in Graves' hyperthyroidism and ophthalmopathy. There are many counts of this clonotype. Amplified regions were TCR beta CDR3 sequences from RNA transcripts. In the first-round RT-PCR of the TCR CDR3, the HTBI primer set was used. In TCRdb, the multiplex PCR reads were re-called with MiXCR into one record per CDR3 protein. The sample holds about 360,000 distinct CDR3 sequences, around 14% seen once. The length of the CDR3 is 15 residues. Germline CDR1 is PRHDT and CDR2 is FYEKMQ (reference sequence). V was trimmed by 5 bases and J by 4 bases, leaving 17 bases between them.

Sequencing was done on a sample of blood. The chain recombines TRBV13 with TRBJ1-2; a possible D gene is TRBD1 (5 bases). This TCR derives from a woman younger than 35 with Graves' hyperthyroidism. The CDR3 spells CASSDRDGSAYGYTF. The CDR3 DNA is TGTGCCAGCAGCGACCGGGACGGCTCTGCCTATGGCTACACCTTC. The full variable domain, in which reference TRBV13 and TRBJ1-2 provide the parts outside the CDR3, is AAGVIQSPRHLIKEKRETATLKCYPIPRHDTVYWYQQGPGQDPQFLISFYEKMQSDKGSIPDRFSAQQFSDYHSELNMSSLELGDSALYFCASSDRDGSAYGYTFGSGTRLTVV.